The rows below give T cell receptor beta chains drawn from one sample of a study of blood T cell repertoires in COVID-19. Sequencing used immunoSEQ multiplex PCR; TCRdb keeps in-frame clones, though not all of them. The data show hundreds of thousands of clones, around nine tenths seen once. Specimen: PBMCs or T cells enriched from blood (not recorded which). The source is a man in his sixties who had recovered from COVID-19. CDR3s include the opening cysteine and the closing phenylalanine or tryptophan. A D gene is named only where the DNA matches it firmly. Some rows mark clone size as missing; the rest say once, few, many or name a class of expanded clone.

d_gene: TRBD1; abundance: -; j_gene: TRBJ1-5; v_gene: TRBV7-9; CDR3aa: CASSLGTGVVYSNQPQHF; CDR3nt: TGTGCCAGCAGCTTGGGGACAGGGGTGGTCTATAGCAATCAGCCCCAGCATTTT
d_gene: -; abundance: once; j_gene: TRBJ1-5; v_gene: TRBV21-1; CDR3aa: CASNLRRQGGGQPQHF; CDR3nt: TGTGCCAGCAACTTGCGGCGACAGGGAGGCGGTCAGCCCCAGCATTTT
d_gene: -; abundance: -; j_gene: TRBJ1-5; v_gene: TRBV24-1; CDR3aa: CATSGQGLGKPQHF; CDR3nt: TGTGCCACCAGTGGGCAGGGGCTGGGAAAGCCCCAGCATTTT
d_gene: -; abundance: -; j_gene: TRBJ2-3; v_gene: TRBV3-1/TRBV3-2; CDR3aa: CASSRQGTDTQYF; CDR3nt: TGTGCCAGCAGCCGACAGGGCACAGATACGCAGTATTTT
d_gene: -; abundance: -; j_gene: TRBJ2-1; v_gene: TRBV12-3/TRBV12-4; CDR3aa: CASNAFQVNEQFF; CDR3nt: TGTGCCAGCAATGCCTTTCAGGTAAATGAGCAGTTCTTC
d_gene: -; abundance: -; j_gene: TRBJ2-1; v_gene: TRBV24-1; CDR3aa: CATSDPTYNEQFF; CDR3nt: TGTGCCACCAGTGATCCAACATACAATGAGCAGTTCTTC
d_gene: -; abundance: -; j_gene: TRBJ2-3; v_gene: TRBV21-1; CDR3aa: CASSKASWRGVTDTQYF; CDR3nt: TGTGCCAGCAGCAAAGCCTCGTGGCGGGGGGTCACAGATACGCAGTATTTT
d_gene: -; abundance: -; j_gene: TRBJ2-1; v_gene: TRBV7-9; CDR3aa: CASSFSGYEQFF; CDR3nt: TGTGCCAGCAGCTTTTCGGGGTATGAGCAGTTCTTC
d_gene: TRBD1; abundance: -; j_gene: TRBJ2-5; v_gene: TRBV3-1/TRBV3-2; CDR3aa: CASSQMTGGDQETQYF; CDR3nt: TGTGCCAGCAGCCAGATGACAGGGGGTGATCAGGAGACCCAGTACTTC
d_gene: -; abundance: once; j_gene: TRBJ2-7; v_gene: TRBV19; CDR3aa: CASSTPVRSGTSYEQYF; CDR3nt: TGTGCCAGTAGTACGCCGGTCCGTAGCGGAACCTCCTACGAGCAGTACTTC
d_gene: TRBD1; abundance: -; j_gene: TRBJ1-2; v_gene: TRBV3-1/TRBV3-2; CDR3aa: CASSQDPRGRPYGYTF; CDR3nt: TGTGCCAGCAGCCAAGATCCGAGGGGGCGGCCATATGGCTACACCTTC
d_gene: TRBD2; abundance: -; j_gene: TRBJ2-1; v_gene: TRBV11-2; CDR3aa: CASTHFEAGGWNEQFF; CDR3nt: TGTGCCAGCACCCATTTCGAGGCGGGAGGGTGGAATGAGCAGTTCTTC
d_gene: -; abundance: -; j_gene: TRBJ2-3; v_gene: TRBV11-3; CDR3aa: CASSPTDRKGRLDTQYF; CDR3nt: TGTGCCAGCAGCCCAACTGACAGAAAAGGACGGTTGGATACGCAGTATTTT
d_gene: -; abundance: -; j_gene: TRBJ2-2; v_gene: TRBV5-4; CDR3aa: CASSSWGEFGELFF; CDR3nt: TGTGCCAGCAGCTCCTGGGGGGAGTTTGGGGAGCTGTTTTTT
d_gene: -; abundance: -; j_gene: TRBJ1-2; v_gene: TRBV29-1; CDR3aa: CSVATGTNYGYTF; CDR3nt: TGCAGCGTTGCGACGGGAACTAACTATGGCTACACCTTC
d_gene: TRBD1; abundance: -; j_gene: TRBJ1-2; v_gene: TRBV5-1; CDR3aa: CASSSTGNYGYTF; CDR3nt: TGCGCCAGCAGCTCGACAGGGAACTATGGCTACACCTTC
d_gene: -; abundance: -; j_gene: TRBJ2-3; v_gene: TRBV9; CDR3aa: CASSARGGSDTDTQYF; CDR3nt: TGTGCCAGCAGCGCCAGGGGCGGGTCGGACACAGATACGCAGTATTTT
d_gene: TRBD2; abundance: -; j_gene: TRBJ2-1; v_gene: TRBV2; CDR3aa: CASSKGSSGVEQFF; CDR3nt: TGTGCCAGCTCAAAGGGGTCTAGCGGGGTTGAGCAGTTCTTC
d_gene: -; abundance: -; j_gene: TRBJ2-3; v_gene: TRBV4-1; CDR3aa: CASSQTERTDTQYF; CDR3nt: TGCGCCAGCAGCCAGACAGAGCGCACAGATACGCAGTATTTT
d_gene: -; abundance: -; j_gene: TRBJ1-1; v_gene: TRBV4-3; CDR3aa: CASSQDRAPFAEAFF; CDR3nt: TGCGCCAGCAGCCAAGACAGGGCTCCCTTTGCTGAAGCTTTCTTT
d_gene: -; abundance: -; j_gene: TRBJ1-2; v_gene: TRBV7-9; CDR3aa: CASSLAPGHRGYTF; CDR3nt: TGTGCCAGCAGCTTAGCGCCGGGACATCGGGGCTACACCTTC
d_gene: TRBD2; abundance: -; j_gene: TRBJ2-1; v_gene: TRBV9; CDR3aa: CASSHPGGRLADNEQFF; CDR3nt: TGTGCCAGCAGCCACCCCGGGGGCCGACTAGCGGACAATGAGCAGTTCTTC
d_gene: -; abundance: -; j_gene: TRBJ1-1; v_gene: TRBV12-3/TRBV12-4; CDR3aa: CASRNAVNTEAFF; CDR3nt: TGTGCCAGCAGAAATGCGGTGAACACTGAAGCTTTCTTT
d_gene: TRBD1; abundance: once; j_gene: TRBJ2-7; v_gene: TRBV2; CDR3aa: CASSSDRVDEQYF; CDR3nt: TGTGCCAGCAGCTCTGACAGGGTCGACGAGCAGTACTTC
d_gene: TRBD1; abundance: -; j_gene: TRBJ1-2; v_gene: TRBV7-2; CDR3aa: CASRTAGTGVGYTF; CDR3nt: TGTGCCAGCAGGACTGCAGGGACAGGGGTTGGCTACACCTTC
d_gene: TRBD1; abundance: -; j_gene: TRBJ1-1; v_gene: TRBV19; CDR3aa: CASSTPYRQGRRNTEAFF; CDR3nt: TGTGCCAGTAGTACCCCATACCGACAGGGGCGCAGGAACACTGAAGCTTTCTTT
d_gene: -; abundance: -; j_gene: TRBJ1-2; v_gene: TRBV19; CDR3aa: CAGTKRDYGYTF; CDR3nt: TGTGCCGGCACCAAGAGGGACTATGGCTACACCTTC
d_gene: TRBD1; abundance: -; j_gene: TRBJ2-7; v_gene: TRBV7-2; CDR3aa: CASSADRGLGEQYF; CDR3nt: TGTGCCAGCAGCGCGGACAGGGGGCTAGGCGAGCAGTACTTC
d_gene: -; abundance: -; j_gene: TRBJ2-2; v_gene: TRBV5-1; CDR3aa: CASSLGAARELFF; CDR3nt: TGCGCCAGCAGCTTGGGAGCTGCGCGGGAGCTGTTTTTT